This T cell receptor (beta chain) was sequenced for a study of cytomegalovirus exposure and HLA in healthy donors. Study details: As released early, the data held 80 million to 90 million unique TCRs from HLA-typed donors. Whole-study findings and limits: Being productive about 90% or about 30% of the time was typical of most TCR beta V segments in an earlier analysis. A later analysis reportedly identified an Asian-associated ancestry cluster as carrying fewer N-insertions than the roughly 720-donor mean.

The PCR had 60 Vbeta and 13 Jbeta primers. The method was immunoSEQ multiplex PCR; TCRdb's version includes in-frame clones alone and lacks a portion of them. Of around 99,000 clones listed, about four fifths are singletons. Unmatched junction bases numbered 6, after V lost 5 bases and J lost 1 base. The CDR3 totals 18 residues. Germline-derived CDR1 and CDR2 are MNHEY and SMNVEV (reference sequence). A remark on this clone: Its antigen is not known.

This clonotype was sampled from a woman aged 25 to 39 in good health and CMV-seronegative. The sequenced material came from PBMCs. This rearrangement joins TRBV27 to TRBJ2-2; 14 bases match TRBD2. CDR3 coding DNA: TGTGCCAGCAGTACATCGGGACTAGCGGGGGTGAACACCGGGGAGCTGTTTTTT. This encodes CASSTSGLAGVNTGELFF.